This TCR beta chain is drawn from a study of shared clonotypes between healthy human individuals. Turning to the study itself: A couple of women and three men aged 18 to 49 made up the donors. Study results and limitations: With a handful of donors compared, around 5% of naive CD4 clonotypes were shared. Sorted-subset samples were not fully sequenced, rarefaction indicated.

Naive CD8 isolation took CD45RO-negative cells positively selected for CCR7 and excluded terminally differentiated effector memory CD45RA+ cells. As concerns this clone: Its antigen remains unknown.

Germline V gene sequence: CDR1 MNHEY, CDR2 SMNVEV (reference sequence). The ends were cut back, 2 bases at V and 0 bases at J, with 17 bases in the middle. The CDR3 totals 18 residues. Investigators spread the genomic DNA of each subset evenly over several immunoSEQ plates. The protocol was immunoSEQ multiplex PCR, while the TCRdb copy is restricted to in-frame clones and leaves out a portion. The data show roughly 2,000,000 clones, with just over 90% seen just once and more than 1.5% held by the top ten. This chain connects TRBV27 to TRBJ1-5, with D perhaps matching TRBD1 (5 bases). The sequenced material came from naive CD8+ T cells from PBMCs. This TCR derives from a man aged 18 to 30 in good health. Some clones in this sample may be carry-over from other donors' samples. CDR3 DNA sequence: TGTGCCAGCAGTTTACTGGGGCCGACCGAACTTAGCAATCAGCCCCAGCATTTT. It codes for CASSLLGPTELSNQPQHF.